These T cell receptor beta chains were read from a single sample in a study of CD8 T cells in Susac syndrome. TCRdb independently ran MiXCR on the immunoSEQ multiplex PCR reads; one entry per CDR3 protein. This sample yields 200,000 to 300,000 distinct CDR3 sequences, of which 90% to 97% are seen a single time; around 0.093% belongs to the top ten. Sequenced material: CD4+ T cells from PBMCs. These receptors were collected from a human donor with Susac syndrome. Both conserved end residues are part of each CDR3. D genes are given only for firm matches.

V	J	D	DNA	CDR3
TRBV15	TRBJ1-1	-	TGTGCCACCAGCAGAGTCCAGGCAGAAGCTTTCTTT	CATSRVQAEAFF
TRBV5-4	TRBJ2-2	TRBD2	TGTGCCAGCAGCTTGGTGAGCGGGAGAACCGGGGAGCTGTTTTTT	CASSLVSGRTGELFF
TRBV18	TRBJ1-2	-	TGTGCCAGCTCACCAGGGAAGCCAGCGGACTATGGCTACACCTTC	CASSPGKPADYGYTF
TRBV12-5	TRBJ2-2	-	TGTGCTAGTGGCCCTATGCCAACAGGGATCTCAGGCGGGTCCGGGGAGCTGTTTTTT	CASGPMPTGISGGSGELFF
TRBV6-1	TRBJ1-4	TRBD1	TGTGCCAGCCGGGACAGGAAAAACGAAAAACTGTTTTTT	CASRDRKNEKLFF
TRBV30	TRBJ2-7	-	TGTGCCGGCAGGACACGGTCCTACGAGCAGTACTTC	CAGRTRSYEQYF
TRBV30	TRBJ2-6	-	TGTGCCGAACTCAAGGGTGGCTCTGGGGCCAACGTCCTGACTTTC	CAELKGGSGANVLTF
TRBV7-3	TRBJ2-5	TRBD2	TGTGCCAGCAGGACTCTAGCGGAAGAGACCCAGTACTTC	CASRTLAEETQYF
TRBV29-1	TRBJ1-5	-	TGCAGCGTTGCGGCAGCCTTCAATCAGCCCCAGCATTTT	CSVAAAFNQPQHF
TRBV9	TRBJ2-1	TRBD2	TGTGCCAGCAGCGTAGGTGTTGGAGTAGCGGGGTTATACAATGAGCAGTTCTTC	CASSVGVGVAGLYNEQFF
TRBV14	TRBJ1-1	-	TGTGCCAGCAGCCAACGGTCGTGGACCACTGAAGCTTTCTTT	CASSQRSWTTEAFF
TRBV7-9	TRBJ1-4	-	TGTGCCAGCAGCCCGGACGGAGATAATGAAAAACTGTTTTTT	CASSPDGDNEKLFF
TRBV6-2/TRBV6-3	TRBJ2-4	-	TGTGCCAGCAGTTACCGGCCCCTTAGTGGCAAAAACATTCAGTACTTC	CASSYRPLSGKNIQYF
TRBV24-1	TRBJ2-1	TRBD2	TGTGCCACCAGTGACCCCTTCGTGGCGGGAGGGACCAATGAGCAGTTCTTC	CATSDPFVAGGTNEQFF
TRBV12-3/TRBV12-4	TRBJ1-5	-	TGTGCCAGCAGGAAGGACAGTTCGTTGCCCCAGCATTTT	CASRKDSSLPQHF
TRBV19	TRBJ1-1	TRBD1	TGTGCCAGTAGCCTCCCGGGACAGTTGAACACTGAAGCTTTCTTT	CASSLPGQLNTEAFF
TRBV5-1	TRBJ2-2	-	TGCGCCAGCAGCTTGGAAGGAGGGATCACCGGGGAGCTGTTTTTT	CASSLEGGITGELFF
TRBV4-1	TRBJ2-3	TRBD2	TGCGCCAGCAGCCAAGATTGGGCAGGCAATACCATACTAGCGGGAGTGAGTACGCAGTATTTT	CASSQDWAGNTILAGVSTQYF
TRBV20-1	TRBJ2-4	-	TGCAGTGCTTACGGCGGGCGAGCCAAAAACATTCAGTACTTC	CSAYGGRAKNIQYF
TRBV7-7	TRBJ2-1	-	TGTGCTAGCAGCCTCACTACGGGGGGCCATGAGCAGTTCTTC	CASSLTTGGHEQFF
TRBV6-6	TRBJ2-7	TRBD2	TGTGCCAGCAGTTACTCGGGAGCGGGATCCGAGCAGTACTTC	CASSYSGAGSEQYF
TRBV24-1	TRBJ2-7	TRBD2	TGTGCCACCAGTGACCAACTAGCGGGAGGGCCCTACGAGCAGTACTTC	CATSDQLAGGPYEQYF
TRBV15	TRBJ2-7	TRBD1	TGTGCCACCAGCAGAGTGGGACAGGGGCCCCACGAGCAGTACTTC	CATSRVGQGPHEQYF
TRBV7-8	TRBJ2-7	TRBD2	TGTGCCAGCAGCTCCGCTCGGACCGGGAGGGTTGGCGAGCAGTACTTC	CASSSARTGRVGEQYF
TRBV20-1	TRBJ1-1	TRBD1	TGCAGTGCTAGAACACATGGACAGGGAAACACTGAAGCTTTCTTT	CSARTHGQGNTEAFF
TRBV4-1	TRBJ2-7	-	TGCGCCAGCAGCCCCACAGGTCGGGATTACGAGCAGTACTTC	CASSPTGRDYEQYF
TRBV24-1	TRBJ2-5	-	TGTGCCACCAGAGCAACGGGACAATACCAAGAGACCCAGTACTTC	CATRATGQYQETQYF
TRBV5-1	TRBJ1-2	TRBD1	TGCGCCAGCAGCCCATACCGGACAGGGGAGGACTATGGCTACACCTTC	CASSPYRTGEDYGYTF
TRBV19	TRBJ2-5	-	TGTGCCAGTAGTATTTACGGGGGTCGGGAGACCCAGTACTTC	CASSIYGGRETQYF
TRBV12-3/TRBV12-4	TRBJ2-7	-	TGTGCCAGCAGCCCAAATGGCGAGCAGTACTTC	CASSPNGEQYF
TRBV12-3/TRBV12-4	TRBJ1-4	-	TGTGCCAGCAGTCGATTGAGGGTTGGCGAAAAACTGTTTTTT	CASSRLRVGEKLFF
TRBV11-2	TRBJ2-5	-	TGTGCCAGCAGCTTATCTCTAGAGACCCAGTACTTC	CASSLSLETQYF
TRBV30	TRBJ1-1	-	TGTGCCTGGAGGAGGGGCAGATTGAACACTGAAGCTTTCTTT	CAWRRGRLNTEAFF
TRBV5-1	TRBJ1-1	TRBD1	TGCGCCACCCAAGGACAGGGGAACACTGAAGCTTTCTTT	CATQGQGNTEAFF
TRBV4-1	TRBJ1-2	-	TGCGCCAGCAGCCGACCCTCGGGACAAACCTATGGCTACACCTTC	CASSRPSGQTYGYTF
TRBV28	TRBJ2-5	TRBD2	TGTGCCAGCAGTGGAATAGCGGGAGTGGAGACCCAGTACTTC	CASSGIAGVETQYF
TRBV29-1	TRBJ2-1	-	TGCAGCGTTGAAGGGGGGAGCAACGCCTACAATGAGCAGTTCTTC	CSVEGGSNAYNEQFF
TRBV15	TRBJ2-1	-	TGTGCCACCAGCAGAGGGGATACCTACGCCTACAATGAGCAGTTCTTC	CATSRGDTYAYNEQFF
TRBV5-4	TRBJ2-1	TRBD2	TGTGCCAGCAGCTTCGGCGGGAGGGCCAATGGAGGAAATGAGCAGTTCTTC	CASSFGGRANGGNEQFF